The 5 T cell receptor beta chains listed next were all sequenced from one sample in a study of blood T cell repertoires in COVID-19. Using immunoSEQ multiplex PCR, the repertoire was profiled, and TCRdb retains in-frame clones only, with some absent. The sample has some 60,000 clones; 80% to 85% are singletons. The sequencing sample was made of peripheral blood. All receptors derive from a human donor in a cohort sampled during active COVID-19.

CDR3 loop: CASSLRNRGRFTEAFF. The CDR3 region has the DNA TGTGCCAGCAGTTTACGTAACAGGGGGCGATTCACTGAAGCTTTCTTT. The chain joins TRBV6-2 or TRBV6-3 to TRBJ1-1, with 9 bases that match TRBD1. Germline values: CDR1 MNHEY, CDR2 SVGEGT. Germline trimming cut 4 bases from V and 4 bases from J; bases unmatched to any gene: 10. The CDR3 contains 16 residues.

The rearrangement uses TRBV7-9 and TRBJ1-2; maybe TRBD1 (5 bases). From germline, CDR1 is SEHNR and CDR2 FQNEAQ (reference sequence). The CDR3 is 15 amino acids. V lost 1 base, J lost 6 bases, and 15 bases lay in between. CDR3 DNA: TGTGCCAGCAGCTTAGAGTCCAGGGCTTATCATGGCTACACCTTC. Translating it yields CASSLESRAYHGYTF. Variable domain in full (rest from reference TRBV7-9 and TRBJ1-2): DTGVSQNPRHKITKRGQNVTFRCDPISEHNRLYWYRQTLGQGPEFLTYFQNEAQLEKSRLLSDRFSAERPKGSFSTLEIQRTEQGDSAMYLCASSLESRAYHGYTFGSGTRLTVV.

V is TRBV18 and J is TRBJ2-7; possible D gene TRBD1, 5 bases. Trimming stripped 3 bases from V and 3 bases from J, with 9 bases between. Germline V gives CDR1 KGHSH, CDR2 LQKENI. There are 13 residues in the CDR3. Written as DNA, the CDR3 is TGTGCCAGCTCACCGACAGCTTTCTACGAGCAGTACTTC. Amino acid sequence: CASSPTAFYEQYF.

J is TRBJ2-5 and V is TRBV12-3 or TRBV12-4; D may be TRBD1 (7 bases). V was pared by 8 bases and J by 3 bases, with 13 bases between. CDR3 length: 13 residues. The CDR3 sequence: CASGGTEEETQYF. Written as DNA, the CDR3 is TGTGCCAGCGGCGGGACAGAAGAAGAGACCCAGTACTTC.

This chain uses TRBV19 with TRBJ2-3; 10 bases are shared with TRBD2. V dropped 3 bases and J dropped 4; count of bases not matched to a gene: 7. This CDR3 is 16 amino acids long. The germline V gene has CDR1 LNHDA and CDR2 SQIVND (reference sequence). The CDR3 region is CASSIGSGGAADTQYF. In DNA form, the CDR3 reads TGTGCCAGTAGTATCGGAAGCGGGGGGGCAGCAGATACGCAGTATTTT. The full variable domain, rest sourced from reference TRBV19 and TRBJ2-3, is DGGITQSPKYLFRKEGQNVTLSCEQNLNHDAMYWYRQDPGQGLRLIYYSQIVNDFQKGDIAEGYSVSREKKESFPLTVTSAQKNPTAFYLCASSIGSGGAADTQYFGPGTRLTVL.